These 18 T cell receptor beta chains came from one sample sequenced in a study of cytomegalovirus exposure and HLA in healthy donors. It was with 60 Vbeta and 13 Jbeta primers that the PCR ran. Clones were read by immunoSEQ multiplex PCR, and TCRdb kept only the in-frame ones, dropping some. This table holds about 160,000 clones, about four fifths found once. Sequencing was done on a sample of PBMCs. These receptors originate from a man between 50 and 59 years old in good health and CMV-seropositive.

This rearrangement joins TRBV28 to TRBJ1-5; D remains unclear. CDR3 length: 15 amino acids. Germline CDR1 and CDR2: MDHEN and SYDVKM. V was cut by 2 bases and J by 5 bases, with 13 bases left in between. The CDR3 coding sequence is TGTGCCAGCAGTTTAGACGCTTCGGGTCATCAGCCCCAGCATTTT. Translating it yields CASSLDASGHQPQHF.

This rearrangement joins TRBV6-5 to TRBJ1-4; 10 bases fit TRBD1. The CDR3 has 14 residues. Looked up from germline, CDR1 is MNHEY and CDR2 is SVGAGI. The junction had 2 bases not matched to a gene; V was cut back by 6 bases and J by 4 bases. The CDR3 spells CASRTGGLNEKLFF. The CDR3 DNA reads TGTGCCAGCAGGACAGGGGGCCTTAATGAAAAACTGTTTTTT.

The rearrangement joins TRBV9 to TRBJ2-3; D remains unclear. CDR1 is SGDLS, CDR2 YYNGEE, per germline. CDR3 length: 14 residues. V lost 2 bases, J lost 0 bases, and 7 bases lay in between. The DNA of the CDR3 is TGTGCCAGCAGCGTCTCTTCTAGCACAGATACGCAGTATTTT. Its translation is CASSVSSSTDTQYF.

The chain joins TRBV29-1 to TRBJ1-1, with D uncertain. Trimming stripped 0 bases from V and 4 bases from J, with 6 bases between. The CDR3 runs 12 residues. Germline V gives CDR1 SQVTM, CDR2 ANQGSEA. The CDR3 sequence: CSVEDRGTEAFF. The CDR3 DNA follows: TGCAGCGTTGAAGATCGCGGCACTGAAGCTTTCTTT. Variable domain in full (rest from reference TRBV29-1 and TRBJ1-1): SAVISQKPSRDICQRGTSLTIQCQVDSQVTMMFWYRQQPGQSLTLIATANQGSEATYESGFVIDKFPISRPNLTFSTLTVSNMSPEDSSIYLCSVEDRGTEAFFGQGTRLTVV.

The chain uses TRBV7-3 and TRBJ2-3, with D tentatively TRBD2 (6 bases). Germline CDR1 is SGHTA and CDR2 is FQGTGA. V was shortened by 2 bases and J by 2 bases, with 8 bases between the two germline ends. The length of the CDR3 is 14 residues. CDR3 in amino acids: CASSLAGFTDTQYF. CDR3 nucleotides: TGTGCCAGCAGCTTAGCGGGGTTCACAGATACGCAGTATTTT.

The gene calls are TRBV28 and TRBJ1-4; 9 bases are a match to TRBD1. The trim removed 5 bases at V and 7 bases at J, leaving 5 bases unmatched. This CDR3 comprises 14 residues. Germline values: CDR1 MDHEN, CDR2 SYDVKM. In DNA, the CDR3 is TGTGCCAGCAGTGGAGGGACAGGGCTTGAAAAACTGTTTTTT. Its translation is CASSGGTGLEKLFF.

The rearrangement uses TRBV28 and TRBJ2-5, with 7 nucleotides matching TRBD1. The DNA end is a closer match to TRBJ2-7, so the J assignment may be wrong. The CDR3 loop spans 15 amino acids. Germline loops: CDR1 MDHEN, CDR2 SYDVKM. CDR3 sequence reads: CASSPMGQNKYEQYF. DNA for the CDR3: TGTGCCAGCAGCCCAATGGGACAGAACAAATACGAGCAGTACTTC.

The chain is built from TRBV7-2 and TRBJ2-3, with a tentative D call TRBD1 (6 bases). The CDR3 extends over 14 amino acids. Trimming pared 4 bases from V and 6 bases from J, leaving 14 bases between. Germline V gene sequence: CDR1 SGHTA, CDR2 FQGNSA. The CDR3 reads CASSSGHPGDTQYF. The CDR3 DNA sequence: TGTGCCAGCAGCTCGGGACACCCTGGGGATACGCAGTATTTT.

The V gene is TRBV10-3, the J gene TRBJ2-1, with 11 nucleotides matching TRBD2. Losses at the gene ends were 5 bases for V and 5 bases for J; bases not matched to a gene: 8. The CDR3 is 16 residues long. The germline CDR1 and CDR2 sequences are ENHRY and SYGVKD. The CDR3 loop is CAISPGTSGSHNEQFF. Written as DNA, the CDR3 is TGTGCCATCAGTCCCGGGACTAGCGGTTCTCACAATGAGCAGTTCTTC.

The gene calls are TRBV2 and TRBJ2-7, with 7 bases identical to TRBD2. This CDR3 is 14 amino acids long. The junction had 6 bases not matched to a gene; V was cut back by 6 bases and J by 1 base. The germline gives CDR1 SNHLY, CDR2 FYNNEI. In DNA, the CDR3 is TGTGCCAGCAGAAGGGGAGGGGAGTCCTACGAGCAGTACTTC. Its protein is CASRRGGESYEQYF.

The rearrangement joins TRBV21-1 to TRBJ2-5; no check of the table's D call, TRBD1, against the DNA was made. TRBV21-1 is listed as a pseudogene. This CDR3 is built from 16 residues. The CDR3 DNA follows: TGTGCCAGCAGCTTTCCGGGACAGGGGGCGCCGAGAGAGCAGTACTTC. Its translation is CASSFPGQGAPREQYF.

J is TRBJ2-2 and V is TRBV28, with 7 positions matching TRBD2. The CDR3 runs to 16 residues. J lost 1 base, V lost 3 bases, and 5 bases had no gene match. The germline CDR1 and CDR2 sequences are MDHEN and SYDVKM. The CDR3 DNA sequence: TGTGCCAGCAGTTTGGGGTCGGGGGGGAACACCGGGGAGCTGTTTTTT. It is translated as CASSLGSGGNTGELFF.

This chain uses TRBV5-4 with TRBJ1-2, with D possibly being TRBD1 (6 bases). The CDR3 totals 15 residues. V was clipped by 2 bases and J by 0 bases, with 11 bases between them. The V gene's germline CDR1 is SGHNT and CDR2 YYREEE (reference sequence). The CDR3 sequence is CASSFLQGPNYGYTF. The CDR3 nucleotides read TGTGCCAGCAGCTTTCTTCAGGGGCCTAACTATGGCTACACCTTC. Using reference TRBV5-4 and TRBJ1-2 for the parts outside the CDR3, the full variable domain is ETGVTQSPTHLIKTRGQQVTLRCSSQSGHNTVSWYQQALGQGPQFIFQYYREEENGRGNFPPRFSGLQFPNYSSELNVNALELDDSALYLCASSFLQGPNYGYTFGSGTRLTVV.

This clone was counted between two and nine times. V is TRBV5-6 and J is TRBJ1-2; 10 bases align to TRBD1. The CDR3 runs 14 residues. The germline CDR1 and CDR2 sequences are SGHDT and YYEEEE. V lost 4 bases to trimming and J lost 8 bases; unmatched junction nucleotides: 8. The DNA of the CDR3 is TGTGCCAGCAGCCAAGGGACAGGGGAGGTAGGCTACACCTTC. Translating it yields CASSQGTGEVGYTF.

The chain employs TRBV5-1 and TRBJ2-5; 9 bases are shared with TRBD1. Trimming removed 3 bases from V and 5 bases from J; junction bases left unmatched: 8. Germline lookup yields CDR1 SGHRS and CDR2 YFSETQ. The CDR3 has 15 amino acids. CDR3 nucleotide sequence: TGCGCCAGCAGCTATTTCCGGGACAGGGCGGAGACCCAGTACTTC. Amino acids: CASSYFRDRAETQYF. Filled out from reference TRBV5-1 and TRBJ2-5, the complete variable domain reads KAGVTQTPRYLIKTRGQQVTLSCSPISGHRSVSWYQQTPGQGLQFLFEYFSETQRNKGNFPGRFSGRQFSNSRSEMNVSTLELGDSALYLCASSYFRDRAETQYFGPGTRLLVL.

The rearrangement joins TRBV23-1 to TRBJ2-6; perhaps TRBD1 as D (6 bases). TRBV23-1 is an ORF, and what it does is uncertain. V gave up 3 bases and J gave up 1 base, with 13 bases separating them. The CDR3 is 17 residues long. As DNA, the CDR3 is TGCGCCAGCAGTCATTGGCAGGGGATTTCTGGGGCCAACGTCCTGACTTTC. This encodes CASSHWQGISGANVLTF.

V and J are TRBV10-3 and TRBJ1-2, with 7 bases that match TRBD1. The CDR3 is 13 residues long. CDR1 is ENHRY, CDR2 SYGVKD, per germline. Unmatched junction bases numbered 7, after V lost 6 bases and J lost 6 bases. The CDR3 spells CAIRAGGRDGYTF. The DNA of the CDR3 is TGTGCCATCAGAGCAGGGGGACGGGATGGCTACACCTTC.

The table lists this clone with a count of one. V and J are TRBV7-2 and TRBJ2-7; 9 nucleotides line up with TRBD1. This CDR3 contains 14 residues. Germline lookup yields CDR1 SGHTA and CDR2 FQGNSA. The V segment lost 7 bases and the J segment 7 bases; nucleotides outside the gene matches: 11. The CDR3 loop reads CASNSQQGAVEQYF. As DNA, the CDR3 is TGTGCCAGCAACTCCCAACAGGGGGCTGTTGAGCAGTACTTC.